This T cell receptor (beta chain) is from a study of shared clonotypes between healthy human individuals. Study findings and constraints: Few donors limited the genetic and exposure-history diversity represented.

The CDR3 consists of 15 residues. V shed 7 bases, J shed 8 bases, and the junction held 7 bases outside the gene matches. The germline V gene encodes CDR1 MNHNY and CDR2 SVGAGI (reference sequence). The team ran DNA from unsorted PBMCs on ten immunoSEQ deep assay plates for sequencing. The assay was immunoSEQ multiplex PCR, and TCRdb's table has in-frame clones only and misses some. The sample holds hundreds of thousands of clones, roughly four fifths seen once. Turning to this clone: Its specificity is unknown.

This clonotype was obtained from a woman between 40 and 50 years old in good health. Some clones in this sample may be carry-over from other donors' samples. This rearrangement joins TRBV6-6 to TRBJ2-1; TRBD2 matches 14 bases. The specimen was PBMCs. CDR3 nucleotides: TGTGCCAGCATCAAGGGGACTAGCGGGAGCGATGAGCAGTTCTTC. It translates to CASIKGTSGSDEQFF.